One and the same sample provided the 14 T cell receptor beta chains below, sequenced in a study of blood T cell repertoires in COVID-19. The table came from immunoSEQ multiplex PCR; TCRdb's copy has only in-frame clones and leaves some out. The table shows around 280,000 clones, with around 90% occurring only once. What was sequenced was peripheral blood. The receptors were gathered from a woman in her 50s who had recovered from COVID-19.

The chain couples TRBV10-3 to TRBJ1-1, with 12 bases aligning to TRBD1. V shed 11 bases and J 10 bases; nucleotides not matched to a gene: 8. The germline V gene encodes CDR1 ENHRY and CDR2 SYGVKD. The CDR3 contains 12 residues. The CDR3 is CAGGQGAGGAFF. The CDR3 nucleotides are TGTGCCGGGGGACAGGGGGCCGGAGGAGCTTTCTTT.

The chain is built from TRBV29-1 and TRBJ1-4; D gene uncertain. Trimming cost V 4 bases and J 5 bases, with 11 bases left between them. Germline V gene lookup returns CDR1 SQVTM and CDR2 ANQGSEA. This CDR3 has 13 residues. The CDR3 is CSVASRINEKLFF. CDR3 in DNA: TGCAGCGTTGCATCCAGAATCAATGAAAAACTGTTTTTT.

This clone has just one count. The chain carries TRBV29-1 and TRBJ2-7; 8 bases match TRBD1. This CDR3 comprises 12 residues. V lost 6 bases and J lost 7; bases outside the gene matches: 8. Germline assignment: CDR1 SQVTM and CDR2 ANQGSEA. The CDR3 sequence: CSVPGTGGEQYF. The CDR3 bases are TGCAGCGTGCCTGGCACAGGGGGTGAGCAGTACTTC.

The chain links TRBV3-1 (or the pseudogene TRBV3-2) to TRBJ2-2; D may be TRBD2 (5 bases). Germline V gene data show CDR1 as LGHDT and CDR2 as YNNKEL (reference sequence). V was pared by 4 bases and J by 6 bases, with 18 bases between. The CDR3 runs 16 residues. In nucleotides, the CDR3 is TGTGCCAGCAGCCTTTCCCTGGGCCCGAGGGCCGGGGAGCTGTTTTTT. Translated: CASSLSLGPRAGELFF.

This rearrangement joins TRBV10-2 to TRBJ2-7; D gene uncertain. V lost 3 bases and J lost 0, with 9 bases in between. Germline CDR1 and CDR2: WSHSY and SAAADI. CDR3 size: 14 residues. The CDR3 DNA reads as TGCGCCAGCAGTGATGCCCGGAGCTCCTACGAGCAGTACTTC. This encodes CASSDARSSYEQYF.

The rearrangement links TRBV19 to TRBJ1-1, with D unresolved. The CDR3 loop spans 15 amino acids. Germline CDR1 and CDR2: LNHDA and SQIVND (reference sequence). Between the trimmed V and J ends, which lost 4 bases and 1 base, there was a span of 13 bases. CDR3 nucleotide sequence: TGTGCCAGTAGTACCCAAGAAGCAGGGAACACTGAAGCTTTCTTT. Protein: CASSTQEAGNTEAFF.

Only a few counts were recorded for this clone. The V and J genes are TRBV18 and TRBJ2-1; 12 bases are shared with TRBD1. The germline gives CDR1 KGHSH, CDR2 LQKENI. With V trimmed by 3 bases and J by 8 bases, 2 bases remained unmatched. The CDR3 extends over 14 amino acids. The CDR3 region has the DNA TGTGCCAGCTCACCCGGGACAGGGGGCGATGAGCAGTTCTTC. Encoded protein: CASSPGTGGDEQFF.

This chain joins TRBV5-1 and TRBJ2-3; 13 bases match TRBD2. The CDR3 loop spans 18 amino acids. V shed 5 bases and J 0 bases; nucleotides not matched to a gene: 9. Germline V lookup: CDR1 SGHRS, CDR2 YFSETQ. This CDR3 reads CASRAGTSGTPSTDTQYF. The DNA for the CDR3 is TGCGCCAGCAGAGCCGGGACTAGCGGGACCCCTAGCACAGATACGCAGTATTTT. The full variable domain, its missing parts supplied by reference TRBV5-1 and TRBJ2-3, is KAGVTQTPRYLIKTRGQQVTLSCSPISGHRSVSWYQQTPGQGLQFLFEYFSETQRNKGNFPGRFSGRQFSNSRSEMNVSTLELGDSALYLCASRAGTSGTPSTDTQYFGPGTRLTVL.

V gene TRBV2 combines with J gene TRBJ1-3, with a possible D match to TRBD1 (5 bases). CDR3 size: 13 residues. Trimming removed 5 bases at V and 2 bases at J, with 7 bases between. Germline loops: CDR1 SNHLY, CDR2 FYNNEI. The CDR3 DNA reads TGTGCCAGCAGTCCGACAGCTGGAAACACCATATATTTT. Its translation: CASSPTAGNTIYF. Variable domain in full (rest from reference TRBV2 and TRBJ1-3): EPEVTQTPSHQVTQMGQEVILRCVPISNHLYFYWYRQILGQKVEFLVSFYNNEISEKSEIFDDQFSVERPDGSNFTLKIRSTKLEDSAMYFCASSPTAGNTIYFGEGSWLTVV.

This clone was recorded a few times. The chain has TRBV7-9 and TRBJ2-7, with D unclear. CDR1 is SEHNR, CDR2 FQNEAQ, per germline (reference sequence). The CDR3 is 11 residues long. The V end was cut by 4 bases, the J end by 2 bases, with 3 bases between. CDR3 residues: CASSSTYEQYF. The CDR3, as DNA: TGTGCCAGCAGCTCCACCTACGAGCAGTACTTC.

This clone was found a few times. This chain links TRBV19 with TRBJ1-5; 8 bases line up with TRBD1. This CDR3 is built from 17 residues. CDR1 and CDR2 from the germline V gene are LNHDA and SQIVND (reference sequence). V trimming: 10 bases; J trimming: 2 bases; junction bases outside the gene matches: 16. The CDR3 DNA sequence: TGTGCCAACGACTCGGAAGACAGGGGAAGGGGCAATCAGCCCCAGCATTTT. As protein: CANDSEDRGRGNQPQHF. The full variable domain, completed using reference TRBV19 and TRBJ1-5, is DGGITQSPKYLFRKEGQNVTLSCEQNLNHDAMYWYRQDPGQGLRLIYYSQIVNDFQKGDIAEGYSVSREKKESFPLTVTSAQKNPTAFYLCANDSEDRGRGNQPQHFGDGTRLSIL.

CDR3 nucleotides: TGTGCCAGCAGCTGGGGTATAGCGGGAACCCCCTACGAGCAGTACTTC. This encodes CASSWGIAGTPYEQYF. V usage is TRBV5-5 and J usage is TRBJ2-7; 8 nucleotides agree with TRBD2. The CDR3 has 16 amino acids. V lost 3 bases and J lost 2; bases outside the gene matches: 10. Germline-derived CDR1 and CDR2 are SGHKS and YYEKEE (reference sequence).

CDR3 sequence: CASSNPRTSGRSTYNEQFF. CDR3 DNA: TGTGCCAGCAGCAACCCGCGGACTAGCGGGAGGTCGACCTACAATGAGCAGTTCTTC. The chain employs TRBV11-2 and TRBJ2-1, with TRBD2 matching over 14 bases. Germline V gene sequence: CDR1 SGHAT, CDR2 FQNNGV. The CDR3 runs 19 residues. Germline trimming cut 5 bases from V and 2 bases from J; bases unmatched to any gene: 11.

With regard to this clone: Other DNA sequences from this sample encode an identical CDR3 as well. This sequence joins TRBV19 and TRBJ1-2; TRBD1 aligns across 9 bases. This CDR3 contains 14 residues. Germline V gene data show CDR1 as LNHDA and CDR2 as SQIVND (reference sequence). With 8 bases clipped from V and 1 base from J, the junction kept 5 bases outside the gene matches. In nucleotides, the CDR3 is TGTGCCAGTCAGGGACAGGGCCGTAACTATGGCTACACCTTC. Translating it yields CASQGQGRNYGYTF.